The 13 T cell receptor beta chains in this list originate from one sample, sequenced in a study of graft-versus-host responses after intestinal transplantation. The researchers put roughly 200,000 CFSE-labeled responder cells into plates with roughly 200,000 irradiated, violet-dye-labeled stimulator cells. The assay was immunoSEQ multiplex PCR, and TCRdb's table has in-frame clones only and misses some. Here the sample spans about 17,000 clones, 30% to 40% being singletons. The sample here was alloreactive CD8+ T cells from a mixed lymphocyte reaction culture, taken before intestinal transplant. Subset meaning: CFSE-low proliferating T cells sorted from approximately 6-day pre-transplant mixed lymphocyte reaction (GvH or HvG direction). Source of these receptors: a human patient who received an intestinal transplant.

V usage is TRBV7-9 and J usage is TRBJ2-7; TRBD1 matches at 9 bases. The germline CDR1 and CDR2 sequences are SEHNR and FQNEAQ (reference sequence). CDR3 length: 15 amino acids. V shed 2 bases and J 5 bases; nucleotides not matched to a gene: 7. The CDR3 reads CASSLLTGQGDEQYF. The DNA of the CDR3 is TGTGCCAGCAGCTTACTTACGGGACAGGGTGACGAGCAGTACTTC.

The gene calls are TRBV4-3 and TRBJ2-7; possibly TRBD2 for D (6 bases). The germline CDR1 and CDR2 sequences are LGHNA and YSLEER. The germline V and J ends were trimmed by 4 bases and 7 bases, with 8 bases remaining between them. The CDR3 is 11 amino acids. The CDR3 spells CASSLGLEQYF. DNA for the CDR3: TGCGCCAGCAGCCTTGGACTAGAGCAGTACTTC.

This clone has only one observation. In DNA, the CDR3 is TGTGCCAGCAGTGGGGGTAAGCCCCAGCATTTT. It yields the protein CASSGGKPQHF. The chain couples TRBV28 to TRBJ1-5, with a possible D match to TRBD1 (5 bases). CDR3 length: 11 residues. The germline V gene encodes CDR1 MDHEN and CDR2 SYDVKM. V lost 5 bases and J lost 8, with 7 bases in between.

This clone showed up just a few times. An end of the junction does not agree with germline; a read error may underlie this. The V gene is TRBV5-1, the J gene TRBJ2-7, with D possibly being TRBD1 (5 bases). Germline CDR1 SGHRS, CDR2 YFSETQ. This CDR3 spans 14 amino acids. The CDR3, as DNA: TGTGCCAGCAGCTACCTAAGGGGTTCCTACGAGCAGTACTTC. Translating gives CASSYLRGSYEQYF. Together with reference TRBV5-1 and TRBJ2-7, the CDR3 gives the full variable domain: KAGVTQTPRYLIKTRGQQVTLSCSPISGHRSVSWYQQTPGQGLQFLFEYFSETQRNKGNFPGRFSGRQFSNSRSEMNVSTLELGDSALYLCASSYLRGSYEQYFGPGTRLTVT.

The V gene is TRBV15, the J gene TRBJ1-2; TRBD1 matches at 9 bases. Germline V gives CDR1 LNHNV, CDR2 YYDKDF (reference sequence). The CDR3 covers 18 residues. Trimming removed 2 bases from V and 2 bases from J; junction bases left unmatched: 12. This CDR3 reads CATSRHLGTGFVNYGYTF. CDR3 in DNA: TGTGCCACCAGCAGACATCTCGGGACAGGGTTTGTAAACTATGGCTACACCTTC.

This clone was counted only a few times. This chain uses TRBV2 with TRBJ2-3; D is unresolved. Germline V gene lookup returns CDR1 SNHLY and CDR2 FYNNEI. The CDR3 has 17 residues. V was cut by 7 bases and J by 7 bases, with 27 bases left in between. CDR3 amino acids: CASMLRWGWVYSHTQYF. CDR3 DNA: TGTGCCAGCATGCTCCGGTGGGGTTGGGTCTACTCCCATACGCAGTATTTT.

The chain joins TRBV4-3 to TRBJ1-1; 7 bases agree with TRBD1. V trimming: 4 bases; J trimming: 2 bases; junction bases outside the gene matches: 10. Germline lookup yields CDR1 LGHNA and CDR2 YSLEER. This CDR3 is 16 amino acids long. The CDR3 region has the DNA TGCGCCAGCAGCCTTCGGACAGGCGTACTTAACACTGAAGCTTTCTTT. It specifies CASSLRTGVLNTEAFF.

This clone showed up just a few times. The CDR3 region is CASSLRDTQYF. For the CDR3, the DNA is TGTGCCAGCAGCTTAAGGGATACGCAGTATTTT. This sequence joins TRBV7-2 and TRBJ2-3, with D unclear. The CDR3 is 11 amino acids. Germline-derived CDR1 and CDR2 are SGHTA and FQGNSA. Trimming shortened V by 2 bases and J by 6 bases, and 3 bases separated the two germline ends.

This clone counts as medium-sized. The V and J genes are TRBV5-6 and TRBJ2-7; 9 bases map to TRBD1. The ends lost 4 bases at V and 4 bases at J; junction bases unmatched: 6. Germline V gene lookup returns CDR1 SGHDT and CDR2 YYEEEE. This CDR3 has 14 residues. The CDR3, as DNA: TGTGCCAGCAGCGACAGGGGGACAGGGTACGAGCAGTACTTC. Its translation is CASSDRGTGYEQYF.

The chain links TRBV27 to TRBJ2-7; 10 nucleotides align to TRBD1. Per the germline V gene, CDR1 is MNHEY and CDR2 is SMNVEV (reference sequence). Trimming removed 5 bases from V and 5 bases from J; junction bases left unmatched: 12. The CDR3 contains 16 residues. As DNA, the CDR3 is TGTGCCAGCAGTGAGGGACCCGGGACAGGGGCCCACGAGCAGTACTTC. It translates to CASSEGPGTGAHEQYF.

In this sample, this clone turned up a few times. The chain employs TRBV5-4 and TRBJ1-4; no clear D. There are 15 residues in the CDR3. CDR1 SGHNT and CDR2 YYREEE come from the germline V gene (reference sequence). V was shortened by 2 bases and J by 14 bases, with 22 bases between the two germline ends. The CDR3 region is CASSFGVSTDEDLFF. Here the CDR3 DNA reads TGTGCCAGCAGCTTTGGTGTATCGACGGACGAGGATCTGTTTTTT.

The chain employs TRBV7-8 and TRBJ1-1, with D uncertain. Per the germline V gene, CDR1 is SGHVS and CDR2 is FQNEAQ. The V end was cut by 2 bases, the J end by 0 bases, with 16 bases between. CDR3 size: 17 residues. The CDR3 reads CASSLRIPGIMNTEAFF. In DNA, the CDR3 is TGTGCCAGCAGCTTAAGGATTCCGGGGATCATGAACACTGAAGCTTTCTTT. Variable domain in full (rest from reference TRBV7-8 and TRBJ1-1): GAGVSQSPRYKVAKRGQDVALRCDPISGHVSLFWYQQALGQGPEFLTYFQNEAQLDKSGLPSDRFFAERPEGSVSTLKIQRTQQEDSAVYLCASSLRIPGIMNTEAFFGQGTRLTVV.

About this clone itself: A much larger clone lies a single base off, so this may be a read error. V is TRBV10-3 and J is TRBJ2-7; D possibly corresponds to TRBD1 (6 bases). The CDR3 extends over 13 amino acids. V was pared by 4 bases and J by 2 bases, with 9 bases between. Per the germline V gene, CDR1 is ENHRY and CDR2 is SYGVKD. CDR3 amino acids: CAISGGQTYEQYF. The CDR3 DNA reads TGTGCCATCAGTGGTGGACAGACCTACGAGCAGTACTTC.